The next 21 T cell receptor beta chains were all read from a single sample in a study of radiotherapy plus CTLA-4 blockade in lung cancer. This table comes from immunoSEQ multiplex PCR, and its TCRdb copy is limited to in-frame clones, with some not included. This table has approximately 50,000 clones, 70% to 85% appearing once. The sequences come from peripheral blood, collected from a patient treated with radiotherapy plus ipilimumab. The receptors stem from a human donor with non-small cell lung cancer whose response to radiotherapy plus ipilimumab could not be evaluated.

The genes are TRBV7-9 and TRBJ2-5, with 10 bases that match TRBD1. Germline loops: CDR1 SEHNR, CDR2 FQNEAQ (reference sequence). The junction had 4 bases not matched to a gene; V was cut back by 1 base and J by 2 bases. The CDR3 runs 16 residues. The CDR3 protein is CASSLGDRGLQETQYF. The DNA of the CDR3 is TGTGCCAGCAGCTTAGGGGACAGGGGATTGCAAGAGACCCAGTACTTC.

The gene calls are TRBV5-1 and TRBJ2-6, with D possibly being TRBD1 (5 bases). The V end was cut by 6 bases, the J end by 1 base, with 11 bases between. From germline, CDR1 is SGHRS and CDR2 YFSETQ. This CDR3 spans 15 amino acids. CDR3 nucleotide sequence: TGCGCCAGCACCGATCAGGGTTCTGGGGCCAACGTCCTGACTTTC. This translates into CASTDQGSGANVLTF.

The V call is TRBV30, the J call TRBJ2-7; a possible D gene is TRBD1 (5 bases). CDR1 and CDR2 from the germline V gene are GTSNPN and SVGIG (reference sequence). V was trimmed by 5 bases and J by 2 bases, leaving 22 bases between them. CDR3 length: 16 amino acids. The CDR3 sequence is CAWEQSGIRLPYEQYF. The CDR3 region has the DNA TGTGCCTGGGAGCAGTCAGGGATTCGGTTGCCCTACGAGCAGTACTTC.

As DNA, the CDR3 is TGTGCCAGCAGTCTCGACCGGACGGGGAGTGAAAAACTGTTTTTT. Translated: CASSLDRTGSEKLFF. The J gene is TRBJ1-4, the V gene TRBV28; D is uncertain. Germline V gene data show CDR1 as MDHEN and CDR2 as SYDVKM. The CDR3 totals 15 residues. V was clipped by 5 bases and J by 7 bases, with 17 bases between them.

This clone was seen only once. This sequence joins TRBV4-1 and TRBJ2-3; 14 bases map to TRBD2. Trimming cost V 0 bases and J 3 bases; bases outside gene matches: 14. The CDR3 has 21 residues. Germline V CDR1 and CDR2: MGHRA, YSYEKL. CDR3 in DNA: TGCGCCAGCAGCCAAGAGAGGGGGGGGACTAGCGGGGGACTACGGACAGATACGCAGTATTTT. This sequence encodes CASSQERGGTSGGLRTDTQYF.

The chain has TRBV9 and TRBJ2-6; 7 bases fit TRBD1. The V gene end was trimmed by 4 bases and the J gene end by 2 bases; junction bases not matched to a gene: 3. Germline V gene lookup returns CDR1 SGDLS and CDR2 YYNGEE. The CDR3 is 15 amino acids. The CDR3 reads CASSPTGAGANVLTF. CDR3 nucleotide sequence: TGTGCCAGCAGCCCAACAGGGGCTGGGGCCAACGTCCTGACTTTC.

The chain carries TRBV28 and TRBJ1-2, with 8 bases matching TRBD1. V was pared by 5 bases and J by 3 bases, with 14 bases of the junction left unmatched. CDR1 and CDR2 from the germline V gene are MDHEN and SYDVKM. The CDR3 sequence is 17 residues long. Here the CDR3 reads CASSPIDLLQGDYGYTF. The CDR3 bases are TGTGCCAGCAGTCCAATAGACTTATTACAGGGGGACTATGGCTACACCTTC.

The chain couples TRBV10-2 to TRBJ2-1, with 15 bases that match TRBD2. Trimming removed 8 bases from V and 9 bases from J; junction bases left unmatched: 5. Germline CDR1 WSHSY, CDR2 SAAADI. This CDR3 spans 14 amino acids. The CDR3 sequence: CASGGLAGGTEQFF. The DNA for the CDR3 is TGCGCCAGCGGGGGACTAGCGGGGGGCACTGAGCAGTTCTTC.

The count of this clone is one. This chain links TRBV2 with TRBJ1-6; no clear D. CDR1 and CDR2 (germline): SNHLY, FYNNEI. The CDR3 totals 15 residues. V was pared by 1 base and J by 1 base, with 5 bases between. CDR3 nucleotides: TGTGCCAGCAGTGAAGGCTATTCCTATAATTCACCCCTCCACTTT. It is translated as CASSEGYSYNSPLHF.

The chain couples TRBV7-2 to TRBJ2-1; possible D gene TRBD2, 6 bases. Germline V CDR1 and CDR2: SGHTA, FQGNSA. Trimming removed 5 bases at V and 8 bases at J, with 16 bases between. The CDR3 has 14 residues. The CDR3 region has the DNA TGTGCCAGCAGCCCCAGACGGCTAGCGCATGAGCAGTTCTTC. Its protein is CASSPRRLAHEQFF.

This rearrangement joins TRBV25-1 to TRBJ1-6; the match to TRBD1 covers 7 bases. Germline lookup yields CDR1 MGHDK and CDR2 SYGVNS. V was pared by 8 bases and J by 7 bases, with 5 bases of the junction left unmatched. The CDR3 runs 13 residues. The CDR3 DNA is TGTGCCAGCCAGGACAGGAGGAATTCACCCCTCCACTTT. This translates into CASQDRRNSPLHF.

The chain combines TRBV7-2 with TRBJ2-2, with 8 nucleotides matching TRBD2. Trimming at V came to 5 bases and at J to 6 bases, leaving 5 bases not matched to a gene. Per germline, CDR1 SGHTA and CDR2 FQGNSA. CDR3 length equals 14 residues. The CDR3 sequence: CASSAGLGAGELFF. CDR3 nucleotides: TGTGCCAGCAGCGCGGGACTAGGTGCCGGGGAGCTGTTTTTT.

The chain joins TRBV7-6 to TRBJ1-4, with D perhaps TRBD1 (5 bases). From germline, CDR1 is SGHVS and CDR2 FNYEAQ. Trimming took off 0 bases at V and 12 bases at J, with 14 bases between the two ends. This CDR3 spans 14 amino acids. Here the CDR3 reads CASSLAPRARQLFF. As DNA, the CDR3 is TGTGCCAGCAGCTTAGCGCCCAGGGCGCGGCAACTGTTTTTT.

The chain is built from TRBV5-4 and TRBJ2-1, with 12 bases fitting TRBD2. The CDR3 is 16 amino acids. V lost 1 base and J lost 5; bases outside the gene matches: 4. CDR1 is SGHNT and CDR2 is YYREEE in the germline V gene (reference sequence). The CDR3 is CASSLPGLAGNNEQFF. Written as DNA, the CDR3 is TGTGCCAGCAGCTTGCCGGGACTAGCGGGTAACAATGAGCAGTTCTTC.

V is TRBV5-1 and J is TRBJ2-3; D is perhaps TRBD2 (5 bases). V was pared by 0 bases and J by 4 bases, with 12 bases between. Germline V gene lookup returns CDR1 SGHRS and CDR2 YFSETQ. The CDR3 is 15 amino acids. CDR3 sequence (DNA): TGCGCCAGCAGCTTGGCGGGGAAGGGAGCAGATACGCAGTATTTT. Translating it yields CASSLAGKGADTQYF.

The chain is built from TRBV6-6 and TRBJ1-1; perhaps TRBD1 as D (5 bases). Germline CDR1 and CDR2: MNHNY and SVGAGI (reference sequence). The length of the CDR3 is 16 residues. V lost 5 bases and J lost 1, with 17 bases in between. This chain's CDR3 is CASSQERGVGNTEAFF. CDR3 bases: TGTGCCAGCAGTCAGGAACGGGGGGTCGGGAACACTGAAGCTTTCTTT.

This clone was picked up one time. V usage is TRBV28 and J usage is TRBJ1-1; D unresolved. Trimming pared 2 bases from V and 1 base from J, leaving 5 bases between. This CDR3 has 13 residues. Germline loops: CDR1 MDHEN, CDR2 SYDVKM. DNA for the CDR3: TGTGCCAGCAGTTTAGGGCGGAACACTGAAGCTTTCTTT. Translating gives CASSLGRNTEAFF.

The chain recombines TRBV29-1 with TRBJ1-3; possibly TRBD1 for D (6 bases). This CDR3 is 14 amino acids long. Germline CDR1 reads SQVTM; CDR2 reads ANQGSEA. Trimming removed 6 bases at V and 3 bases at J, with 15 bases between. CDR3 loop: CSVQDSEGGNTIYF. Written as DNA, the CDR3 is TGCAGCGTCCAGGACAGCGAGGGTGGAAACACCATATATTTT.

This clone has a single count. The chain employs TRBV5-1 and TRBJ1-4, with TRBD1 matching over 8 bases. Germline CDR1 reads SGHRS; CDR2 reads YFSETQ. The CDR3 consists of 15 residues. V lost 0 bases to trimming and J lost 5 bases; unmatched junction nucleotides: 3. The CDR3 sequence: CASSLDTGGNEKLFF. The CDR3 nucleotides read TGCGCCAGCAGCTTGGACACAGGGGGAAATGAAAAACTGTTTTTT.

This clone was found once. CDR3 sequence: CASSRDRNYEQYF. DNA of the CDR3: TGTGCCAGTAGTCGGGACAGGAACTACGAGCAGTACTTC. The chain links TRBV19 to TRBJ2-7; 8 nucleotides align to TRBD1. J was trimmed by 3 bases and V by 5 bases; bases with no gene match: 3. The CDR3 length is 13 residues. Germline CDR1 and CDR2: LNHDA and SQIVND (reference sequence). The variable domain in full, with the rest retrieved from reference TRBV19 and TRBJ2-7, is DGGITQSPKYLFRKEGQNVTLSCEQNLNHDAMYWYRQDPGQGLRLIYYSQIVNDFQKGDIAEGYSVSREKKESFPLTVTSAQKNPTAFYLCASSRDRNYEQYFGPGTRLTVT.

The V call is TRBV11-2, the J call TRBJ2-5, with 10 bases fitting TRBD2. Per the germline V gene, CDR1 is SGHAT and CDR2 is FQNNGV. V lost 4 bases and J lost 1; bases outside the gene matches: 3. The CDR3 covers 15 residues. The CDR3, as DNA: TGTGCCAGCAGCTCCAAGCGGGAGGGCCAAGAGACCCAGTACTTC. This sequence encodes CASSSKREGQETQYF.